This TCR beta chain appears in the sequencing data of a study of blood T cell repertoires in COVID-19. Overall study context: Collection of acute and convalescent COVID-19 samples took place in the United States, Italy and Spain. Sample material is recorded as cDNA or gDNA derived from T cells, B-cell-depleted T cells, or PBMCs.

Germline CDR1 reads ENHRY; CDR2 reads SYGVKD. This CDR3 spans 14 amino acids. J lost 6 bases, V lost 5 bases, and 8 bases had no gene match. Authors' data handling: Reference gene primer amplification gave estimated nucleated cell counts. Here immunoSEQ multiplex PCR was the method, and the copy in TCRdb shows in-frame clones only, minus some. V, J and clone size were drawn from that table, and D and trimming were deduced from the DNA. The data contain some 120,000 clones, around 83% of them singletons. The sequencing input was peripheral blood. This clonotype originated in a woman in her 50s with acute or convalescent COVID-19. The rearrangement links TRBV10-3 to TRBJ1-1; 8 nucleotides align to TRBD1. This chain's CDR3 is CAISRDRGTSEAFF. DNA for the CDR3: TGTGCCATCAGTCGAGACAGGGGAACCTCTGAAGCTTTCTTT.